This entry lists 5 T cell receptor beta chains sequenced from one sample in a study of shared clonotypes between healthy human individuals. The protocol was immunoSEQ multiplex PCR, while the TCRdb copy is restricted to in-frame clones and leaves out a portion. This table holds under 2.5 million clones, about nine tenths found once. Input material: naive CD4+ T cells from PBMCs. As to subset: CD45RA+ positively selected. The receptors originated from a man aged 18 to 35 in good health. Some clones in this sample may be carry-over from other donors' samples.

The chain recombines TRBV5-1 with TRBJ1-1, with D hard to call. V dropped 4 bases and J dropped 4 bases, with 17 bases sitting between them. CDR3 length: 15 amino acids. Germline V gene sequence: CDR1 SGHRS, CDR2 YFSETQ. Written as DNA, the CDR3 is TGCGCCAGCAGCCCAACTCCGGCCGAGCCCACTGAAGCTTTCTTT. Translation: CASSPTPAEPTEAFF.

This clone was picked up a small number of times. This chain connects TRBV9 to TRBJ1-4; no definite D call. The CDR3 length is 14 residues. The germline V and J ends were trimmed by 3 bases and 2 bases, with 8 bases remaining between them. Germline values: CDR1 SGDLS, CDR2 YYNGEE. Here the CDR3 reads CASSEYVTNEKLFF. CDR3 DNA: TGTGCCAGCAGCGAGTACGTGACTAATGAAAAACTGTTTTTT.

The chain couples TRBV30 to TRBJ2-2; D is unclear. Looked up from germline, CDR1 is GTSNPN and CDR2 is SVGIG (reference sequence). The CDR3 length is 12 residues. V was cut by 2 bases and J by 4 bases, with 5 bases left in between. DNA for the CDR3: TGTGCCTGGAGTACGGCCACCGGGGAGCTGTTTTTT. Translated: CAWSTATGELFF.

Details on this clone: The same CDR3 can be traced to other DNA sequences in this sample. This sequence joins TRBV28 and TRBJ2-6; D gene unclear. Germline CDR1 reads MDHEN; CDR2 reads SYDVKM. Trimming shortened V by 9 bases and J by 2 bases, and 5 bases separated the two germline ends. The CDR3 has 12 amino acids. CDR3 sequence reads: CASRAGANVLTF. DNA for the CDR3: TGTGCCAGTAGGGCTGGGGCCAACGTCCTGACTTTC.

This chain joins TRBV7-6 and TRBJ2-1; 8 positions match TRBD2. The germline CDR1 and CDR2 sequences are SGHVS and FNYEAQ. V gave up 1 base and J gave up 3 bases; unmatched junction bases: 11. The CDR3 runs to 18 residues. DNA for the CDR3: TGTGCCAGCAGCTTAGATGATGGGTGGACTAGCCTCTACAATGAGCAGTTCTTC. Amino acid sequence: CASSLDDGWTSLYNEQFF.